This T cell receptor (beta chain) was profiled in a study of blood T cell repertoires in COVID-19. Across the whole study: Researchers got acute and convalescent COVID-19 samples from the United States, Italy and Spain.

Trimming shortened V by 1 base and J by 3 bases, and 16 bases separated the two germline ends. The CDR3 runs to 16 residues. Germline V gene lookup returns CDR1 SGHNT and CDR2 YYREEE (reference sequence). The data were produced by immunoSEQ multiplex PCR, yet TCRdb's version contains in-frame clones alone and is incomplete. The repertoire consists of about 190,000 clones, with around 80% occurring once and the leading ten covering about an eighth. Sequencing was done on a sample of peripheral blood. This TCR derives from a woman aged 50 to 60 with acute or convalescent COVID-19. The chain employs TRBV5-4 and TRBJ1-2; D perhaps matches TRBD1 (6 bases). CDR3 loop: CASSLLPGAMDYGYTF. CDR3 DNA: TGTGCCAGCAGCTTGCTCCCAGGGGCAATGGACTATGGCTACACCTTC.